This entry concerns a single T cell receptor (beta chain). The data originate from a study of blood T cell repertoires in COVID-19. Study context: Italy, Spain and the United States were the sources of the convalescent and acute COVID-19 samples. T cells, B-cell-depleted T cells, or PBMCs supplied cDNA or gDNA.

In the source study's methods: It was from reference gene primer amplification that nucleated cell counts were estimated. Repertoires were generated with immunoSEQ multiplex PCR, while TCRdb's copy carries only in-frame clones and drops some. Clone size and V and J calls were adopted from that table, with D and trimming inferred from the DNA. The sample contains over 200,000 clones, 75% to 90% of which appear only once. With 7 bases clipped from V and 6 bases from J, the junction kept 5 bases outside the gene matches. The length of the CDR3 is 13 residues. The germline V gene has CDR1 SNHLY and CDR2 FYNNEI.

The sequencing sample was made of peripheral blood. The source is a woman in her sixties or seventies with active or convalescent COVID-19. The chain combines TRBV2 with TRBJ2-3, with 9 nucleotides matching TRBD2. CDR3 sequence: CASTLAGWDTQYF. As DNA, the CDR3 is TGTGCCAGCACCCTAGCGGGGTGGGATACGCAGTATTTT.